This TCR beta chain was documented in a study of blood T cell repertoires in COVID-19. Looking at the study overall: Specimens from acute and convalescent COVID-19 originated in the United States, Italy and Spain. PBMCs, B-cell-depleted T cells, or T cells provided the cDNA or gDNA that made up the material.

CDR3 length: 16 amino acids. The ends lost 5 bases at V and 4 bases at J; junction bases unmatched: 6. Per the germline V gene, CDR1 is KGHDR and CDR2 is SFDVKD. Original data processing: Estimated nucleated cell counts came from reference gene primer amplification. The data were produced by immunoSEQ multiplex PCR, yet TCRdb's version contains in-frame clones alone and is incomplete. Clonal size and the V and J genes are those of that table, whereas D and trimming came from the DNA. The data show 200,000 to 250,000 clones, less than 85% seen once. The material sequenced was peripheral blood. The genes are TRBV24-1 and TRBJ2-2; 10 positions match TRBD2. This TCR was sampled from a woman older than 75 with acute or convalescent COVID-19. CDR3 coding DNA: TGTGCCACCAGTGTGCTAGCGGGGGTAGGCACCGGGGAGCTGTTTTTT. Its protein product is CATSVLAGVGTGELFF.